This T cell receptor beta chain is from a study of Graves' ophthalmopathy and Graves' hyperthyroidism. The authors amplified TCR beta CDR3 regions, and they did so from RNA transcripts for repertoire sequencing. The library came from an HTBI-primed first-round RT-PCR and a second-round multiplex PCR. TCRdb re-called the multiplex PCR reads through MiXCR, storing one row per CDR3 protein. The sample consists of hundreds of thousands of distinct CDR3 sequences, roughly 20% of them appearing once. Study-wide results and caveats: The model's ophthalmopathy progression predictions had 55% to 71% sensitivity and 72.22% specificity.

V was pared by 0 bases and J by 2 bases, with 8 bases between. The CDR3 has 13 residues. Germline CDR1 DFQATT, CDR2 SNEGSKA (reference sequence). Stable hyperthyroidism meant no progression to ophthalmopathy within 18 months of follow-up. Patients in the hyperthyroidism group, adults aged 18 to 65, were newly diagnosed, under 2 months' duration. Excluded were patients with other autoimmune diseases, uncontrolled infections, pregnancy or lactation. This clonotype was counted a few times. Its target is unknown. The chain is built from TRBV20-1 and TRBJ2-7; D gene uncertain. Sequenced input: peripheral blood. The receptor comes from a woman aged 18-29 years with stable Graves' hyperthyroidism. CDR3 amino acids: CSARDKKPYEQYF. The CDR3, as DNA: TGCAGTGCTAGAGATAAGAAACCCTACGAGCAGTACTTC.